These 18 T cell receptor beta chains originate from one sample sequenced in a study of blood T cells in healthy people across ages. It was with a sample-barcoded 5' primer and a J-beta primer mix that a second PCR of roughly 7 to 12 cycles was run. TCRdb passed the 5' RACE reads through MiXCR, listing each CDR3 protein once. The sample has around 1,600,000 distinct CDR3 sequences, roughly 43% seen once. The specimen sequenced was blood. The receptors were gathered from a woman younger than 35 in good health.

As regards this clonotype: An end of the junction does not agree with germline; a read error may underlie this. V is TRBV12-3 or TRBV12-4 and J is TRBJ2-7, with a possible D match to TRBD2 (5 bases). The CDR3 loop spans 18 amino acids. DNA for the CDR3: TGTGCCAGCAGTTTACCACGCTTAGAGAGTAGCGATCGCTACGAGCAGTACTTT. This encodes CASSLPRLESSDRYEQYF.

This chain joins TRBV12-3 or TRBV12-4 and TRBJ2-5; 7 bases line up with TRBD2. The better agreement between TRBJ2-7 and the DNA end casts doubt on the J call. The CDR3 is 16 residues long. The CDR3 DNA reads TGTGCCAGCAGTTGGGAGGGAGCAATCGCTACCTACGAGCAGTACTTC. This codes for CASSWEGAIATYEQYF.

This clonotype was seen at least ten times. This chain connects TRBV12-3 or TRBV12-4 to TRBJ2-7; possible D gene TRBD1, 6 bases. The V end lost 5 bases, the J end lost 2 bases, and 10 bases lay between the germline ends. The CDR3 is 13 amino acids. Here the CDR3 reads CASSAGDTYEQYF. CDR3 bases: TGTGCCAGCAGTGCAGGGGATACCTACGAGCAGTACTTC.

In this sample, this clonotype turned up a few times. The chain joins TRBV28 to TRBJ2-3; possibly TRBD2 for D (6 bases). Germline V gene data show CDR1 as MDHEN and CDR2 as SYDVKM. The V and J ends lost 6 bases and 3 bases respectively, with 10 bases between them. This CDR3 comprises 13 residues. DNA of the CDR3: TGTGCCAGCAGCGGGAGAATGACAGATACGCAGTATTTT. This translates into CASSGRMTDTQYF.

The chain couples TRBV11-2 to TRBJ2-2, with D perhaps TRBD1 (6 bases). Germline V CDR1 and CDR2: SGHAT, FQNNGV. The germline V and J ends were trimmed by 4 bases and 6 bases, with 15 bases remaining between them. The CDR3 is 15 residues long. CDR3 nucleotides: TGTGCCAGCAGCTACCTGCCTGGGGGCCCCGGGGAGCTGTTTTTT. It is translated as CASSYLPGGPGELFF.

This chain links TRBV13 with TRBJ2-7; D remains ambiguous. Trimming removed 5 bases at V and 5 bases at J, with 13 bases between. CDR1 is PRHDT, CDR2 FYEKMQ, per germline (reference sequence). There are 13 residues in the CDR3. The CDR3 DNA reads TGTGCCAGCAGCCACGGTAGGCCGAACGAGCAGTACTTC. Its translation is CASSHGRPNEQYF.

This clonotype was seen at least ten times. CDR3 amino acids: CSARAPNQPQHF. The CDR3 nucleotides are TGCAGTGCTCGGGCCCCCAATCAGCCCCAGCATTTT. This chain links TRBV20-1 with TRBJ1-5; no clear D gene. CDR3 size: 12 residues. Per the germline V gene, CDR1 is DFQATT and CDR2 is SNEGSKA (reference sequence). V was shortened by 5 bases and J by 3 bases, with 8 bases between the two germline ends.

This clonotype was seen more than once but under ten times. The chain combines TRBV29-1 with TRBJ2-1; possible D gene TRBD2, 6 bases. The ends were cut back, 4 bases at V and 0 bases at J, with 13 bases in the middle. The CDR3 is made up of 15 amino acids. The germline gives CDR1 SQVTM, CDR2 ANQGSEA. The CDR3 bases are TGCAGCGTTGTGTCCGGGACTTCCTCCTACAATGAGCAGTTCTTC. This codes for CSVVSGTSSYNEQFF.

The chain recombines TRBV9 with TRBJ1-1; unclear D gene. Germline CDR1 SGDLS, CDR2 YYNGEE. Between the trimmed V and J ends, which lost 0 bases and 1 base, there was a span of 7 bases. The CDR3 totals 14 residues. The CDR3 coding sequence is TGTGCCAGCAGCGTAGTTTCCGGGAACACTGAAGCTTTCTTT. Translation gives CASSVVSGNTEAFF.

This clonotype showed up just a few times. The CDR3 DNA follows: TGTGCCAGCAGCTTTACAGGGGCTAGCAATCAGCCCCAGCATTTT. Amino acid sequence: CASSFTGASNQPQHF. The chain has TRBV7-2 and TRBJ1-5; TRBD1 aligns across 7 bases. From germline, CDR1 is SGHTA and CDR2 FQGNSA. This CDR3 comprises 15 residues. V trimming: 3 bases; J trimming: 0 bases; junction bases outside the gene matches: 2.

There are many counts of this clonotype. This chain links TRBV9 with TRBJ2-1; 7 bases fit TRBD2. J was trimmed by 10 bases and V by 3 bases; bases with no gene match: 7. Germline V CDR1 and CDR2: SGDLS, YYNGEE. This CDR3 region has 13 residues. This chain's CDR3 is CASSGSFGGEQFF. For the CDR3, the DNA is TGTGCCAGCAGCGGGTCTTTCGGGGGGGAGCAGTTCTTC.

The chain couples TRBV29-1 to TRBJ2-3; D possibly corresponds to TRBD2 (6 bases). The CDR3 has 14 residues. Germline V CDR1 and CDR2: SQVTM, ANQGSEA. The germline V and J ends were trimmed by 4 bases and 0 bases, with 11 bases remaining between them. CDR3: CSVVASASTDTQYF. CDR3 coding DNA: TGCAGCGTTGTAGCTAGCGCCAGCACAGATACGCAGTATTTT.

The chain uses TRBV6-5 and TRBJ1-4, with TRBD1 matching over 7 bases. The germline V gene has CDR1 MNHEY and CDR2 SVGAGI. The junction had 5 bases not matched to a gene; V was cut back by 0 bases and J by 4 bases. The CDR3 has 16 residues. CDR3 DNA sequence: TGTGCCAGCAGTTACTCCCCTGACAGGGATAATGAAAAACTGTTTTTT. This codes for CASSYSPDRDNEKLFF.

The chain combines TRBV6-6 with TRBJ2-7; possibly TRBD1 or TRBD2 for D (5 bases each). V lost 4 bases and J lost 4, with 11 bases in between. The CDR3 is made up of 13 amino acids. Per germline, CDR1 MNHNY and CDR2 SVGAGI (reference sequence). CDR3 sequence: CASSWDPSYEQYF. CDR3 DNA sequence: TGTGCCAGCAGTTGGGACCCCTCATACGAGCAGTACTTC.

To note about this clonotype: A read error may account for a junction end that differs from germline. This chain joins TRBV27 and TRBJ2-1; 8 nucleotides match TRBD2. The CDR3 has 17 residues. The germline V gene has CDR1 MNHEY and CDR2 SMNVEV (reference sequence). The DNA for the CDR3 is TGTGCCAGCAGTTTCCCTCTCCACGGGGGGGCAAAAAATGTGCAGTTCTTC. It yields the protein CASSFPLHGGAKNVQFF.

This clonotype has a count of ten or more. The rearrangement links TRBV7-2 to TRBJ1-2; no firm D call. The CDR3 length is 13 residues. V was trimmed by 3 bases and J by 7 bases, leaving 12 bases between them. Germline CDR1 reads SGHTA; CDR2 reads FQGNSA. The DNA for the CDR3 is TGTGCCAGCAGCTTGAAGGCGCTAGGTGGCTACACCTTC. This sequence encodes CASSLKALGGYTF. The full variable domain, its missing parts supplied by reference TRBV7-2 and TRBJ1-2, is GAGVSQSPSNKVTEKGKDVELRCDPISGHTALYWYRQSLGQGLEFLIYFQGNSAPDKSGLPSDRFSAERTGGSVSTLTIQRTQQEDSAVYLCASSLKALGGYTFGSGTRLTVV.

The V call is TRBV4-3, the J call TRBJ1-1; no clear D. V was pared by 0 bases and J by 4 bases, with 12 bases between. Germline lookup yields CDR1 LGHNA and CDR2 YSLEER. This CDR3 is built from 15 residues. CDR3 sequence: CASSQDYYRSTEAFF. CDR3 DNA sequence: TGCGCCAGCAGCCAAGATTATTACCGGAGCACTGAAGCTTTCTTT.

This clonotype was counted at least ten times. The chain is built from TRBV6-6 and TRBJ2-2; perhaps TRBD1 as D (5 bases). The CDR3 extends over 14 amino acids. The germline V gene encodes CDR1 MNHNY and CDR2 SVGAGI (reference sequence). The V end lost 10 bases, the J end lost 3 bases, and 15 bases lay between the germline ends. CDR3 in DNA: TGTGCCACCATGGGCACAGGTTACACCGGGGAGCTGTTTTTT. Protein sequence: CATMGTGYTGELFF.